Sequencing of this T cell receptor (beta chain) was carried out in a study of T cell responses to AZD1222 COVID-19 vaccine (dated by TCRdb to the early 2020s). For the study in its entirety: A total of under 250 trial participants underwent TCR sequencing, of whom roughly 210 had received two doses of AZD1222 and around 26 had received two doses of the MenACWY control vaccine. Enrollment into the trials was organized by age into subgroups of 18-55, 56-69 and 70-plus years, and those subgroups contained approximately 150, 30 and 60 TCR-sequenced participants, respectively.

Paper-wide results and their limitations: Vaccine-associated CD4 TCRs spanned the whole spike protein, with dominant responses in regions 160-218 and 743-854. Because no samples from the day 14 peak response were available, repertoires could be characterized only after the peak T cell response. Reportedly, almost half of the unique spike-specific TCRs recognized epitopes lying outside the regions that are mutated in the B.1.351 and B.1.1.7 variants. Spike-specific TCR breadth and depth rose significantly after two AZD1222 doses compared with day 0 and with MenACWY recipients. Most participants were white British and females outnumbered males, and the authors suggested that clonal diversity may have been underestimated. The 56-69-year group was small, and its depth increase did not reach significance, likely because of low power. Conclusions about previously exposed vaccinees are limited, since just 6 or 7 AZD1222 recipients were seropositive for SARS-CoV-2 at baseline.

The CDR3 regions of human TCRbeta chains were analyzed by immunosequencing. The paper's data handling went like this. TCRs in the repertoires were compared against a reference library of SARS-CoV-2-specific TCRs that had been generated with the MIRA antigen-specificity platform. Breadth meant the fraction of unique TCRs that were SARS-CoV-2-associated, whereas depth meant the fraction of total T cells that were SARS-CoV-2-associated. Using the MIRA data, each spike-specific TCR was mapped to the spike region that the TCR reacts to and placed in a CD4 or CD8 class. Log10-transformed breadth and depth values were compared by one-way ANOVA with Sidak's multiple comparisons tests. In TCRdb, the immuneACCESS table is reduced to in-frame sequences with V and J assigned. These tables do not hold every clone; where another copy was compared, an unresolved V gene accounts for under half, and the others remain unexplained. That table gives V, J and clone size, and the DNA gave D and trimming. Present in this sample are about 270,000 clones, about 94% of which were seen just once. Around 0.57% of the sample comes from the top ten.

The meaning of the sample's time point label: about 28 days (+/-7) after the second vaccine dose. AZD1222 recipients with second doses at about 4 weeks or about 12 weeks were pooled, because spike-specific TCR depth and breadth did not differ between schedules. Vaccinee samples came from UK trials COV001 and COV002, including a single-blind randomized controlled phase 2/3 trial of AZD1222 (ChAdOx1 nCoV-19) in healthy adults. For TCRbeta chain sequencing, PBMC samples were collected from trial participants at day 0 and at day 28 after the second dose. CDR1 is given as SGHRS and CDR2 as YFSETQ, both from the germline V gene. Including the terminal cysteine and phenylalanine, the CDR3 comprises 13 residues. Only CDR3 DNA remains: 39 bases, in frame from the first base. V drops 1 base and J drops 0 bases, leaving 4 bases in between. A word on this clone: The specificity of this receptor is unknown. Qualities for individual bases were not recorded, and no much larger clone is one base off.

The sequence came from an adult who received the AZD1222 COVID-19 vaccine. The chain was built from TRBV5-1 and TRBJ2-5; the D gene assignment is ambiguous. The source was peripheral blood, collected 28 days after the second AZD1222 dose. The CDR3 protein is CASSLLDQETQYF. The nucleotides are TGCGCCAGCAGCTTGTTGGACCAAGAGACCCAGTACTTC. The variable domain in full, with residues beyond the CDR3 obtained from the reference TRBV5-1 and TRBJ2-5 genes, is KAGVTQTPRYLIKTRGQQVTLSCSPISGHRSVSWYQQTPGQGLQFLFEYFSETQRNKGNFPGRFSGRQFSNSRSEMNVSTLELGDSALYLCASSLLDQETQYFGPGTRLLVL.